This TCR beta chain was sequenced for a study of blood T cell repertoires in COVID-19. Overall study: Sample material is recorded as cDNA or gDNA derived from T cells, B-cell-depleted T cells, or PBMCs.

Seattle patient enrollment occurred during active infection, with longitudinal follow-up thereafter. In the authors' methods: The authors estimated nucleated cell counts from reference gene primer amplification. Sequenced by immunoSEQ multiplex PCR; TCRdb stores in-frame clones only, minus some. That table supplies the V and J calls and clone size; D and trimming were determined from the DNA. The profile shows 100,000 to 150,000 clones, more than 80% of them singletons. CDR3 length: 12 amino acids. The germline V gene encodes CDR1 LNHDA and CDR2 SQIVND (reference sequence). Trimming removed 6 bases at V and 7 bases at J, with 12 bases between.

The material sequenced was peripheral blood. V and J are TRBV19 and TRBJ1-1; D may be TRBD1 (5 bases). The clonotype originates from a woman aged 80 or over with COVID-19, enrolled during active disease. CDR3 loop: CASRTGVDEAFF. CDR3 nucleotide sequence: TGTGCCAGTAGAACGGGGGTAGATGAAGCTTTCTTT.